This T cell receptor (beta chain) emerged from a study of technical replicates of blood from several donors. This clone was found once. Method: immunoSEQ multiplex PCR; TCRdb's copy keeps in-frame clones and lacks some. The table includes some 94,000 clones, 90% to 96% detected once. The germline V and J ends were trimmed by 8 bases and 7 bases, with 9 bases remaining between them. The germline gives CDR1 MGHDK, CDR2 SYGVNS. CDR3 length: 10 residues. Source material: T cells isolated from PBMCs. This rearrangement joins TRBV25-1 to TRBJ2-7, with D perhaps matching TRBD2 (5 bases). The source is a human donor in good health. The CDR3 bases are TGTGCCAGCCGGTCGGGGGAGCAGTACTTC. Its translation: CASRSGEQYF.